This TCR beta chain was documented in a study of CD8+ T cells in alopecia areata. It was from alopecia areata patients that lesional scalp punch biopsies and peripheral blood were collected. Details on this clone: What it recognizes is unknown.

Germline loops: CDR1 GTSNPN, CDR2 SVGIG (reference sequence). The CDR3 consists of 12 residues. The V and J ends lost 2 bases and 1 base respectively, with 4 bases between them. It was cDNA, reverse transcribed from extracted RNA, that served as the sequencing template. Sequencing was performed with immunoSEQ multiplex PCR; in TCRdb, only in-frame clones are kept and a portion is missing. Of 100,000 to 150,000 clones in the sample, around 60% were seen once. Study results and limitations: Sharing of TCRs across patients appeared less clear than in mice, possibly for HLA-related reasons. Sequenced scalp T cells also include alphabeta T cells resident in normal skin. Higher clonality than in normal scalp was seen in lesional scalp, especially alopecia totalis/universalis.

This specimen consisted of CD4+ T cells sorted from blood, obtained at week 0. The chain has TRBV30 and TRBJ2-3; D gene unclear. The TCR was taken from a human donor with alopecia areata. In DNA form, the CDR3 reads TGTGCCTGGAGTACAGGCACAGATACGCAGTATTTT. Residues: CAWSTGTDTQYF. Complete variable domain (other parts from reference TRBV30 and TRBJ2-3): SQTIHQWPATLVQPVGSPLSLECTVEGTSNPNLYWYRQAAGRGLQLLFYSVGIGQISSEVPQNLSASRPQDRQFILSSKKLLLSDSGFYLCAWSTGTDTQYFGPGTRLTVL.